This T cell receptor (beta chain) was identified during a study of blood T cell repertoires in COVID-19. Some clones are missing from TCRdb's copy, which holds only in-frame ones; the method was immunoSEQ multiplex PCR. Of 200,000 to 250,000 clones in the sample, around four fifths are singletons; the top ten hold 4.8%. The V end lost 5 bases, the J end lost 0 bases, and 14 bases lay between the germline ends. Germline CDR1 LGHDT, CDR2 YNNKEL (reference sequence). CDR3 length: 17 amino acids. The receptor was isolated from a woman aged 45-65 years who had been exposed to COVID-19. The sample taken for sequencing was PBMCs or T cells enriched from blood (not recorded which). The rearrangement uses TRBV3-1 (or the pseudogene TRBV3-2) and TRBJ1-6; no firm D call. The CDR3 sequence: CASSSRSPSSYNSPLHF. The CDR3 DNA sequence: TGTGCCAGCAGCTCACGTTCCCCGAGCTCCTATAATTCACCCCTCCACTTT.